These T cell receptor beta chains were read from a single sample in a study of blood T cell repertoires in COVID-19. Only in-frame clones appear in the TCRdb table, and some are missing; sequencing was by immunoSEQ multiplex PCR. This table holds some 170,000 clones, about 88% found once. The sample consisted of peripheral blood. The source of these receptors is a man aged 35-49 years with acute or convalescent COVID-19. CDR3s include the opening cysteine and the closing phenylalanine or tryptophan. Fields, in order: V gene, D gene, clone size, J gene, CDR3 DNA, CDR3 protein. D genes are given only for firm matches. Part of the rows lack a size; the others show once, few, many or a class for expanded clones.

>TRBV5-6|-|-|TRBJ1-2
TGTGCCAGCAGCTTGGCCAACAGGGGCTACACCTTC
CASSLANRGYTF
>TRBV5-1|-|-|TRBJ2-2
TGCGCCAGCAGTTCCGTTGGGGCAGCTCGTGACGGGGAGCTGTTTTTT
CASSSVGAARDGELFF
>TRBV3-1/TRBV3-2|TRBD1|-|TRBJ1-2
TGTGCCAGCAGCCAAGGGGACAGGAGCTATGGCTACACCTTC
CASSQGDRSYGYTF
>TRBV5-6|-|-|TRBJ2-1
TGTGCCAGCAGCTTGGTCAGGGGATATGAGCAGTTCTTC
CASSLVRGYEQFF
>TRBV30|-|once|TRBJ1-6
TGTGCCTGGAGTGTAGAAGGGGTCTCACCCCTCCACTTT
CAWSVEGVSPLHF
>TRBV5-5|TRBD1|-|TRBJ2-7
TGTGCCAGCAGAGAGGAGGACAGGGAGTCCTACGAGCAGTACTTC
CASREEDRESYEQYF
>TRBV29-1|-|-|TRBJ1-2
TGCAGCGCCCGCGGGGGGGATAACTATGGCTACACCTTC
CSARGGDNYGYTF
>TRBV19|-|-|TRBJ1-5
TGTGCCAGTAGGGAGACCGGCGCTCCTAGCAATCAGCCCCAGCATTTT
CASRETGAPSNQPQHF
>TRBV11-2|-|-|TRBJ2-5
TGTGCCAGCAGCTTAGCAGGCGCCCAGACCCAGTACTTC
CASSLAGAQTQYF
>TRBV4-2|-|-|TRBJ1-5
TGTGCCAGCAGCCCGGACCGGGTGGACTTACAGCCCCAGCATTTT
CASSPDRVDLQPQHF
>TRBV27|TRBD1|-|TRBJ1-2
TGTGCCAGCAGCGATCCGGGACAGGGGGCTCGGGGCTACACCTTC
CASSDPGQGARGYTF
>TRBV4-2|TRBD1|-|TRBJ1-2
TGTGCCAGCAGCCAAGAGACGGGACAGGGGGCCGGCTACACCTTC
CASSQETGQGAGYTF
>TRBV11-2|-|-|TRBJ2-1
TGTGCCAGCAGCCCGACAGACAATGAGCAGTTCTTC
CASSPTDNEQFF
>TRBV4-2|TRBD1|few|TRBJ1-2
TGTGCCAGCAGCCAACCCGACAGGGACTATGGCTACACCTTC
CASSQPDRDYGYTF
>TRBV7-6|-|-|TRBJ1-6
TGTGCCAGCAGCTTAGCGGCCGGGGGACCCCTCCACTTT
CASSLAAGGPLHF
>TRBV5-6|TRBD1|-|TRBJ1-5
TGTGCCAGCAGCTTTACAGGGGGCAATCAGCCCCAGCATTTT
CASSFTGGNQPQHF
>TRBV3-1/TRBV3-2|-|-|TRBJ2-1
TGTGCCAGCAACTTTGGACAGCCGAATGAGCAGTTCTTC
CASNFGQPNEQFF
>TRBV30|TRBD1|-|TRBJ1-1
TGTGCCTGGGGACAGGGAGGGAACACTGAAGCTTTCTTT
CAWGQGGNTEAFF
>TRBV6-5|-|-|TRBJ2-7
TGTGCCAGCAGACTCGTCCCGAGGGCCTCCTACGAGCAGTACTTC
CASRLVPRASYEQYF
>TRBV18|TRBD1|-|TRBJ1-1
TGTGCCAGCTCACCCCGGGACAGGGCCACTGAAGCTTTCTTT
CASSPRDRATEAFF
>TRBV24-1|TRBD1|few|TRBJ2-2
TGTGCCACCAGTGATTTGCAGGGGGCTGGGGAGCTGTTTTTT
CATSDLQGAGELFF
>TRBV12-3/TRBV12-4|TRBD1|-|TRBJ1-2
TGTGCCAGCAGGTCTGGACAGGGGAGTAGCTACACCTTC
CASRSGQGSSYTF
>TRBV25-1|TRBD2|-|TRBJ2-5
TGTGCCAGCAGTTGGGGAAATAGCGGGGGAGTGGAGACCCAGTACTTC
CASSWGNSGGVETQYF
>TRBV18|TRBD2|-|TRBJ2-1
TGTGCCAGCTCACCACCCAGCGGGGGAGATAATGAGCAGTTCTTC
CASSPPSGGDNEQFF
>TRBV6-5|-|-|TRBJ1-2
TGTGCCAGCAGTTACAGGGGGGGCTACACCTTC
CASSYRGGYTF
>TRBV2|-|once|TRBJ1-2
TGTGCCAGCAGTGAGGAGGGACTAGCTAACTATGGCTACACCTTC
CASSEEGLANYGYTF
>TRBV5-1|-|-|TRBJ2-2
TGCGCCAGCAGCTTGGGGGAGCCCGGGGAGCTGTTTTTT
CASSLGEPGELFF
>TRBV3-1/TRBV3-2|TRBD1|-|TRBJ2-2
TGTGCCAGCAGCCTACAGGGGAGCACCGGGGAGCTGTTTTTT
CASSLQGSTGELFF
>TRBV7-3|TRBD2|-|TRBJ2-1
TGTGCCAGCAGCTTATCCCCCGGGACTAGCGGGGTCCTACCATCCTACAATGAGCAGTTCTTC
CASSLSPGTSGVLPSYNEQFF
>TRBV15|-|-|TRBJ1-2
TGTGCCACCAGCAGAGATCTTACTGGGGGGATCCTCTATGGCTACACCTTC
CATSRDLTGGILYGYTF
>TRBV7-9|TRBD2|once|TRBJ2-7
TGTGCCAGCAGCTTAGTCGGCGGGGGGGCGGCTGAGCAGTACTTC
CASSLVGGGAAEQYF
>TRBV2|-|-|TRBJ1-1
TGTGCCAGCGGAAAACACAGGGAGACTGAAGCTTTCTTT
CASGKHRETEAFF
>TRBV6-1|TRBD2|once|TRBJ2-3
TGTGCCAGCAGTGTCGTTGGCGGGGGGGCAACAGATACGCAGTATTTT
CASSVVGGGATDTQYF
>TRBV6-1|TRBD1|-|TRBJ2-7
TGTGCCAGCAGTGACCAGCTGACAGGGGTGTACGAGCAGTACTTC
CASSDQLTGVYEQYF
>TRBV4-1|TRBD1|-|TRBJ1-2
TGCGCCAGCAGCCAAGATATTTGGACAGGGATCGCATCTGGCTACACCTTC
CASSQDIWTGIASGYTF
>TRBV5-1|TRBD2|-|TRBJ2-5
TGCGCCAGCAGCCCCGGGACTAGCGGGGGGGCGGAAGAGACCCAGTACTTC
CASSPGTSGGAEETQYF
>TRBV4-2|-|few|TRBJ1-2
TGTGCCAGCAGCCAAGGGGGCGCTAACTATGGCTACACCTTC
CASSQGGANYGYTF
>TRBV27|-|-|TRBJ1-5
TGTGCCAGCAGTCCGCGTAATAGGCTAGTAGTAAGCAATCAGCCCCAGCATTTT
CASSPRNRLVVSNQPQHF
>TRBV5-4|-|-|TRBJ1-2
TGTGCCAGCAGCTCCGGTAGATCGGGGGGCTACACCTTC
CASSSGRSGGYTF
>TRBV2|-|-|TRBJ1-1
TGTGCCAGCAGTACGGTCTCGAACACTGAAGCTTTCTTT
CASSTVSNTEAFF
>TRBV28|TRBD1|-|TRBJ2-6
TGTGCCAGCTCCGGCCCGATGGGGACAGGGGGCTTTTCTGGGGCCAACGTCCTGACTTTC
CASSGPMGTGGFSGANVLTF
>TRBV15|-|few|TRBJ1-1
TGTGCCACCAGTTCCCGGGGGGACACTGAAGCTTTCTTT
CATSSRGDTEAFF
>TRBV6-5|TRBD2|-|TRBJ2-7
TGTGCCAGCAGTTACTCGGGTAGCGGGGGGGCGAACGAGCAGTACTTC
CASSYSGSGGANEQYF
>TRBV11-2|-|-|TRBJ2-7
TGTGCCAGCAGCTCCTCGGGATCTGTGTCGTCCGAGCAGTACTTC
CASSSSGSVSSEQYF
>TRBV9|-|-|TRBJ2-3
TGTGCCAGCAGCGTAGAGGGGCTGAATACGCAGTATTTT
CASSVEGLNTQYF
>TRBV2|-|-|TRBJ2-7
TGTGCCAGCCGACAGACCTACGAGCAGTACTTC
CASRQTYEQYF
>TRBV3-1/TRBV3-2|-|-|TRBJ2-3
TGTGCCAGCAGCCAAGTCCGTGGGGGGGCGCGAGGGGATACGCAGTATTTT
CASSQVRGGARGDTQYF
>TRBV5-1|-|-|TRBJ2-2
TGCGCCAGCAGCTTACAGGGAAACACCGGGGAGCTGTTTTTT
CASSLQGNTGELFF
>TRBV7-6|TRBD1|-|TRBJ1-1
TGTGCCAGCAGCGTACAGGGGTTCACTGAAGCTTTCTTT
CASSVQGFTEAFF
>TRBV2|-|-|TRBJ2-3
TGTGCCAGCGCAGCTACTAAAGTCCTCACAGATACGCAGTATTTT
CASAATKVLTDTQYF
>TRBV7-9|-|-|TRBJ2-5
TGTGCCAGCAGTTGGACTTTTACCTCGGGGCAAGAGACCCAGTACTTC
CASSWTFTSGQETQYF
>TRBV9|TRBD1|-|TRBJ2-3
TGTGCCAGCAGCGTCAGGGGGCTTAAGACAGATACGCAGTATTTT
CASSVRGLKTDTQYF
>TRBV6-5|TRBD1|-|TRBJ1-2
TGTGCCAGCAGTTACCGCGACAGGGGGCATGGCTACACCTTC
CASSYRDRGHGYTF
>TRBV4-2|-|-|TRBJ2-7
TGTGCCAGCAGCCAAGATCTACTAGGCGAGCAGTACTTC
CASSQDLLGEQYF
>TRBV19|-|once|TRBJ1-2
TGTGCCAGTAGTGACTCCCCACGACAGCCCGCTAACTATGGCTACACCTTC
CASSDSPRQPANYGYTF
>TRBV7-2|-|-|TRBJ1-3
TGTGCCAGCAGCTTCAGGAAAGGAAACACCATATATTTT
CASSFRKGNTIYF
>TRBV5-1|TRBD1|-|TRBJ1-2
TGCGCCAGCAGCCTCCAGGGGGATGACGGCTACACCTTC
CASSLQGDDGYTF